Listed here are 29 T cell receptor beta chains from one sample, sequenced in a study of Ad26.COV2.S vaccination and SARS-CoV-2 variants. Sequenced by immunoSEQ multiplex PCR; TCRdb stores in-frame clones only, minus some. The sample holds 350,000 to 450,000 clones, about 85% seen once. Treatment given: around 19 received Ad26.COV2.S at low or high dose, single or two shots; roughly 5 received placebo; per-sample allocation not given. Collection of samples fell on day 63 after the first vaccine or placebo injection. Sequencing was performed on peripheral blood, taken in a trial of Ad26.COV2.S vaccine versus placebo. The receptor set was obtained from a person between 18 and 59 years old who received the Ad26.COV2.S COVID-19 vaccine or a placebo.

The chain has TRBV6-4 and TRBJ1-3; TRBD1 is a possible D gene (5 bases). Trimming stripped 3 bases from V and 2 bases from J, with 5 bases between. This CDR3 has 13 amino acids. Germline CDR1 is MRHNA and CDR2 is SNTAGT. The CDR3 protein is CASSEGAGNTIYF. The CDR3 DNA reads TGTGCCAGCAGTGAGGGGGCTGGAAACACCATATATTTT.

This clone came up a few times. The chain combines TRBV4-3 with TRBJ2-1; 11 bases agree with TRBD2. Germline CDR1 and CDR2: LGHNA and YSLEER. This CDR3 contains 15 residues. J was trimmed by 4 bases and V by 4 bases; bases with no gene match: 3. As DNA, the CDR3 is TGCGCCAGCAGCCGGGGACTAGCGGAGTACAATGAGCAGTTCTTC. This translates into CASSRGLAEYNEQFF.

The rearrangement links TRBV3-1 (or the pseudogene TRBV3-2) to TRBJ2-3; tentatively, D is TRBD2 (6 bases). The CDR3 is made up of 17 amino acids. Trimming shortened V by 2 bases and J by 4 bases, and 19 bases separated the two germline ends. Germline CDR1 is LGHDT and CDR2 is YNNKEL (reference sequence). The CDR3 protein is CASSQRMTGTGADTQYF. The CDR3 coding sequence is TGTGCCAGCAGCCAAAGGATGACGGGGACGGGAGCAGATACGCAGTATTTT.

In its sample, this clone was seen once. The chain links TRBV3-1 (or the pseudogene TRBV3-2) to TRBJ2-2; possibly TRBD1 or TRBD2 for D (7 bases each). The length of the CDR3 is 16 residues. With 6 bases removed from V and 4 bases from J, the gap between germline ends came to 18 bases. Germline loops: CDR1 LGHDT, CDR2 YNNKEL (reference sequence). CDR3 in DNA: TGTGCCAGCAGGTACTCCAGGGGGGGTATCACCGGGGAGCTGTTTTTT. Amino acids: CASRYSRGGITGELFF.

This chain joins TRBV28 and TRBJ2-5; TRBD1 agrees at 9 bases. CDR3 size: 16 residues. V lost 5 bases, J lost 2 bases, and 9 bases stayed unmatched. In germline, CDR1 is MDHEN, CDR2 SYDVKM. The CDR3 sequence is CASSAVGQGRQETQYF. Here the CDR3 DNA reads TGTGCCAGCAGTGCAGTCGGACAGGGGAGGCAAGAGACCCAGTACTTC.

The chain is built from TRBV29-1 and TRBJ1-2; the match to TRBD1 covers 9 bases. This CDR3 is built from 13 residues. Germline CDR1 and CDR2: SQVTM and ANQGSEA. CDR3 loop: CSATLRTGVGYTF. In nucleotides, the CDR3 is TGCAGTGCCACCCTGCGGACAGGGGTTGGCTACACCTTC.

This rearrangement joins TRBV5-4 to TRBJ2-7; TRBD1 matches 8 bases. Germline lookup yields CDR1 SGHNT and CDR2 YYREEE (reference sequence). V shed 0 bases, J shed 5 bases, and the junction held 7 bases outside the gene matches. The CDR3 consists of 15 residues. The CDR3, as DNA: TGTGCCAGCAGCTTGGCCCCAGGGGGCCGGAACGAGCAGTACTTC. Residues: CASSLAPGGRNEQYF.

The chain couples TRBV5-6 to TRBJ2-5; D possibly corresponds to TRBD2 (6 bases). The germline CDR1 and CDR2 sequences are SGHDT and YYEEEE. The germline V and J ends were trimmed by 3 bases and 5 bases, with 14 bases remaining between them. The CDR3 runs to 14 residues. The CDR3 sequence is CASSSYAGRETQYF. The CDR3 nucleotides are TGTGCCAGCAGCTCTTATGCGGGAAGGGAGACCCAGTACTTC.

The CDR3, as DNA: TGTGCCAGCAGCTTAGGCGAACTAGCGGGAGAGGCAGATACGCAGTATTTT. Translation: CASSLGELAGEADTQYF. The chain recombines TRBV7-8 with TRBJ2-3, with 11 positions matching TRBD2. Trimming cost V 1 base and J 4 bases; bases outside gene matches: 7. The germline V gene encodes CDR1 SGHVS and CDR2 FQNEAQ. This CDR3 is 17 amino acids long.

This chain connects TRBV28 to TRBJ1-2; D unresolved. The V and J ends lost 7 bases and 4 bases respectively, with 10 bases between them. The V gene's germline CDR1 is MDHEN and CDR2 SYDVKM. This CDR3 region has 12 residues. The CDR3 nucleotides read TGTGCCAGCATGGCAGGCGGCTATGGCTACACCTTC. Residues: CASMAGGYGYTF.

V and J are TRBV27 and TRBJ2-5; TRBD1 agrees at 7 bases. V trimming: 5 bases; J trimming: 4 bases; junction bases outside the gene matches: 7. The CDR3 is made up of 14 amino acids. Germline CDR1 is MNHEY and CDR2 is SMNVEV (reference sequence). CDR3 loop: CASSAQGLGETQYF. The CDR3 nucleotides are TGTGCCAGCAGTGCACAGGGGTTAGGAGAGACCCAGTACTTC.

This clone was recorded once. In the same sample, other DNA sequences code for this CDR3. The chain links TRBV3-1 (or the pseudogene TRBV3-2) to TRBJ2-3; D remains ambiguous. The V end was cut by 4 bases, the J end by 2 bases, with 4 bases between. Germline V CDR1 and CDR2: LGHDT, YNNKEL (reference sequence). The CDR3 loop spans 12 amino acids. CDR3 sequence (DNA): TGTGCCAGCAGCCTCTCCACAGATACGCAGTATTTT. It encodes CASSLSTDTQYF.

The rearrangement uses TRBV13 and TRBJ1-1, with D possibly matching TRBD1 (5 bases). V gave up 5 bases and J gave up 6 bases, with 22 bases separating them. The CDR3 contains 16 residues. Germline V gives CDR1 PRHDT, CDR2 FYEKMQ (reference sequence). Here the CDR3 DNA reads TGTGCCAGCAGCCTACCCCGGGTGGGGGGTATGGCTGAAGCTTTCTTT. Residues: CASSLPRVGGMAEAFF.

This chain joins TRBV28 and TRBJ2-1; TRBD1 matches at 9 bases. Losses at the gene ends were 3 bases for V and 5 bases for J; bases not matched to a gene: 5. The CDR3 loop spans 15 amino acids. Looked up from germline, CDR1 is MDHEN and CDR2 is SYDVKM. As DNA, the CDR3 is TGTGCCAGCAGTTTCTCCGGGACAGGGAACAATGAGCAGTTCTTC. The encoded protein is CASSFSGTGNNEQFF.

This clone has only one observation. The V call is TRBV7-2, the J call TRBJ2-7, with D perhaps being TRBD1 or TRBD2 (5 bases each). The CDR3 contains 15 residues. The V gene's germline CDR1 is SGHTA and CDR2 FQGNSA. V lost 6 bases and J lost 2, with 17 bases in between. CDR3 coding DNA: TGTGCCAGCAGTCAAACCGGGACGGGGACCTACGAGCAGTACTTC. It specifies CASSQTGTGTYEQYF. The variable domain in full, with the rest retrieved from reference TRBV7-2 and TRBJ2-7, is GAGVSQSPSNKVTEKGKDVELRCDPISGHTALYWYRQSLGQGLEFLIYFQGNSAPDKSGLPSDRFSAERTGGSVSTLTIQRTQQEDSAVYLCASSQTGTGTYEQYFGPGTRLTVT.

Points on this clone: Within the sample, other DNA sequences also encode this same CDR3. The chain combines TRBV12-3 or TRBV12-4 with TRBJ1-5, with unresolved D. The CDR3 has 13 amino acids. The V end lost 3 bases, the J end lost 2 bases, and 5 bases lay between the germline ends. CDR3 DNA sequence: TGTGCCAGCAGTTTCACAGGCAATCAGCCCCAGCATTTT. Amino acid sequence: CASSFTGNQPQHF.

This sequence joins TRBV3-1 (or the pseudogene TRBV3-2) and TRBJ2-2, with TRBD2 as a possible D gene (6 bases). The V gene lost 1 base and the J gene lost 7 bases, with 7 bases spanning the gap. The CDR3 is 13 amino acids. Germline V gene data show CDR1 as LGHDT and CDR2 as YNNKEL (reference sequence). This CDR3 reads CASSQGGDGELFF. Here the CDR3 DNA reads TGTGCCAGCAGCCAAGGGGGGGACGGGGAGCTGTTTTTT.

This chain joins TRBV2 and TRBJ1-5; D is undetermined. V was clipped by 4 bases and J by 3 bases, with 10 bases between them. Germline CDR1 is SNHLY and CDR2 is FYNNEI. This CDR3 contains 14 residues. This chain's CDR3 is CASSGWGNNQPQHF. DNA for the CDR3: TGTGCCAGCAGTGGGTGGGGTAACAATCAGCCCCAGCATTTT.

The chain has TRBV20-1 and TRBJ2-2; tentatively, D is TRBD1 or TRBD2 (5 bases each). V was trimmed by 5 bases and J by 7 bases, leaving 8 bases between them. Germline V gene sequence: CDR1 DFQATT, CDR2 SNEGSKA (reference sequence). This CDR3 is built from 11 residues. The CDR3 bases are TGCAGTGCTGGGACGAGCGGGGAGCTGTTTTTT. It encodes CSAGTSGELFF.

The sample holds one count of this clone. The chain couples TRBV7-2 to TRBJ1-2; weak D call: TRBD1 (5 bases). Per germline, CDR1 SGHTA and CDR2 FQGNSA. V was trimmed by 6 bases and J by 2 bases, leaving 10 bases between them. The CDR3 extends over 13 amino acids. DNA of the CDR3: TGTGCCAGCAGACAGGATTTAAACTATGGCTACACCTTC. Translated: CASRQDLNYGYTF.

This rearrangement joins TRBV2 to TRBJ1-2, with unresolved D. The CDR3 covers 12 residues. Germline V gene data show CDR1 as SNHLY and CDR2 as FYNNEI. V lost 9 bases to trimming and J lost 4 bases, with 12 bases between them. The CDR3 sequence: CASSGSSYGYTF. In DNA, the CDR3 is TGTGCCAGTTCCGGGTCTAGCTATGGCTACACCTTC.

This sequence joins TRBV5-4 and TRBJ2-5; the D gene is possibly TRBD1 (5 bases). This CDR3 is 15 amino acids long. The V end lost 0 bases, the J end lost 2 bases, and 11 bases lay between the germline ends. CDR1 is SGHNT, CDR2 YYREEE, per germline (reference sequence). CDR3 protein: CASSLAVGPQETQYF. The CDR3 region has the DNA TGTGCCAGCAGCTTGGCGGTGGGGCCACAAGAGACCCAGTACTTC.

This clone showed up just once. This chain joins TRBV5-5 and TRBJ2-7; unclear D gene. V was clipped by 0 bases and J by 7 bases, with 11 bases between them. CDR1 SGHKS and CDR2 YYEKEE come from the germline V gene (reference sequence). This CDR3 contains 13 residues. CDR3 in amino acids: CASSLEQHLEQYF. DNA of the CDR3: TGTGCCAGCAGCTTGGAACAGCACCTTGAGCAGTACTTC.

The rearrangement links TRBV18 to TRBJ2-2; maybe TRBD2 (6 bases). The V end was cut by 2 bases, the J end by 0 bases, with 13 bases between. Germline V gene data show CDR1 as KGHSH and CDR2 as LQKENI. CDR3 length equals 17 residues. The CDR3, as DNA: TGTGCCAGCTCACCAGTTAGCGGAGTCACGAACACCGGGGAGCTGTTTTTT. Residues: CASSPVSGVTNTGELFF.

The rearrangement joins TRBV19 to TRBJ1-1, with unresolved D. V dropped 0 bases and J dropped 1 base, with 6 bases sitting between them. The CDR3 is 14 amino acids. Germline V gives CDR1 LNHDA, CDR2 SQIVND (reference sequence). DNA of the CDR3: TGTGCCAGTAGTATAGATCATGGGAACACTGAAGCTTTCTTT. It codes for CASSIDHGNTEAFF.

This sequence joins TRBV6-5 and TRBJ2-1, with D tentatively TRBD2 (6 bases). From germline, CDR1 is MNHEY and CDR2 SVGAGI. This CDR3 comprises 14 residues. V lost 6 bases and J 8 bases, leaving 17 bases between the germline ends. CDR3 sequence: CASRPTLGGYEQFF. The CDR3 DNA follows: TGTGCCAGCAGGCCCACTCTAGGAGGGTATGAGCAGTTCTTC.

The chain links TRBV7-2 to TRBJ1-1; TRBD1 matches 9 bases. Losses at the gene ends were 5 bases for V and 2 bases for J; bases not matched to a gene: 3. This CDR3 is built from 14 residues. The germline V gene encodes CDR1 SGHTA and CDR2 FQGNSA. DNA for the CDR3: TGTGCCAGCAGCCCGGGACAGGGAAACACTGAAGCTTTCTTT. Translation gives CASSPGQGNTEAFF.

The chain employs TRBV5-1 and TRBJ1-4; D is ambiguous. V was cut by 0 bases and J by 2 bases, with 8 bases left in between. Germline CDR1 reads SGHRS; CDR2 reads YFSETQ. There are 15 residues in the CDR3. In DNA, the CDR3 is TGCGCCAGCAGCTTGGTCTCGAATACTAATGAAAAACTGTTTTTT. Protein: CASSLVSNTNEKLFF.

The chain combines TRBV6-2 or TRBV6-3 with TRBJ2-7; TRBD2 matches 7 bases. Trimming removed 4 bases from V and 2 bases from J; junction bases left unmatched: 2. The CDR3 runs 13 residues. Per the germline V gene, CDR1 is MNHEY and CDR2 is SVGEGT. The CDR3 reads CASSFGLAYEQYF. CDR3 nucleotides: TGTGCCAGCAGTTTCGGACTAGCCTACGAGCAGTACTTC.